The clone carrying this TCR beta chain is medium-sized by share. Antigen: not known. These data belong to a study of HIV-infected patients and healthy controls. Study conclusions and caveats: The authors saw processing only sixteen HIV-infected individuals as a major limitation on generality. Size-matching overweighted rare events from HIV-infected data when comparing patients with controls. MAIT alpha-chain CDR3s were frequent in healthy controls, depleted in HIV+.

450 to 600 ng RNA was reverse transcribed with alpha and beta constant-region primers. Separate chain-specific third strand synthesis with multiplexing indices produced the alpha and beta libraries. An approximately 21-cycle PCR with P5s and P7 primers followed a short adapter-adding first PCR. One entry per CDR3 protein results from TCRdb running MiXCR on the 5' RACE reads. The sample includes around 4,300 distinct CDR3 sequences, roughly 8.3% of them seen just once. All unsorted peripheral T cells were captured because whole blood was used without fractionation. The junction had 10 bases not matched to a gene; V was cut back by 0 bases and J by 2 bases. This CDR3 is 18 amino acids long. The germline V gene encodes CDR1 SGHRS and CDR2 YFSETQ.

The TCR comes from an adult with HIV infection. This material consisted of blood, taken before antiretroviral therapy. This rearrangement joins TRBV5-1 to TRBJ2-1, with 8 nucleotides matching TRBD2. CDR3 sequence reads: CASSLDPSSGRPYNEQFF. CDR3 sequence (DNA): TGCGCCAGCAGCTTGGATCCCTCGAGCGGGAGACCCTACAATGAGCAGTTCTTC. The variable domain in full, with the rest retrieved from reference TRBV5-1 and TRBJ2-1, is KAGVTQTPRYLIKTRGQQVTLSCSPISGHRSVSWYQQTPGQGLQFLFEYFSETQRNKGNFPGRFSGRQFSNSRSEMNVSTLELGDSALYLCASSLDPSSGRPYNEQFFGPGTRLTVL.